This entry lists 17 T cell receptor beta chains sequenced from one sample in a study of cytomegalovirus exposure and HLA in healthy donors. It was with 60 Vbeta and 13 Jbeta primers that the PCR ran. The protocol was immunoSEQ multiplex PCR, while the TCRdb copy is restricted to in-frame clones and leaves out a portion. The repertoire includes 90,000 to 150,000 clones, roughly 70% of them detected once, and about 2.8% sits in the top ten. The sample taken for sequencing was PBMCs. The source of these receptors is a woman aged 40 to 49 in good health and CMV-seropositive.

This clone was found once. The chain uses TRBV9 and TRBJ1-2; D may be TRBD1 (5 bases). The CDR3 runs to 13 residues. V lost 0 bases and J 4 bases, leaving 7 bases between the germline ends. Germline-derived CDR1 and CDR2 are SGDLS and YYNGEE. CDR3 DNA: TGTGCCAGCAGCGTAGAAGGGGTCTATGGCTACACCTTC. This gives the protein CASSVEGVYGYTF.

This clone was detected only once. The chain employs TRBV15 and TRBJ2-3, with D tentatively TRBD2 (6 bases). The CDR3 contains 16 residues. V dropped 3 bases and J dropped 6 bases, with 19 bases sitting between them. CDR1 is LNHNV and CDR2 is YYDKDF in the germline V gene (reference sequence). CDR3 sequence reads: CATSSGLSSSEDTQYF. As DNA, the CDR3 is TGTGCCACCAGCAGCGGGCTATCCTCTAGCGAGGATACGCAGTATTTT.

The chain joins TRBV5-1 to TRBJ2-2; 12 bases match TRBD2. The CDR3 has 17 amino acids. V lost 3 bases to trimming and J lost 7 bases; unmatched junction nucleotides: 10. Per the germline V gene, CDR1 is SGHRS and CDR2 is YFSETQ. As DNA, the CDR3 is TGCGCCAGCAGCTACGACCCACCTAGCGGGGGGGTCGGGGAGCTGTTTTTT. Residues: CASSYDPPSGGVGELFF.

A few counts support this clone. The chain employs TRBV6-1 and TRBJ2-3; D unclear. V lost 7 bases and J lost 0, with 11 bases in between. The CDR3 is 14 amino acids. Germline V gives CDR1 MNHNS, CDR2 SASEGT. CDR3 sequence: CASNGQFSTDTQYF. The CDR3 nucleotides read TGTGCCAGCAATGGGCAGTTCAGCACAGATACGCAGTATTTT.

This clone has only one observation. V gene TRBV11-1 combines with J gene TRBJ1-2; 7 bases map to TRBD1. The CDR3 runs 14 residues. The V segment lost 3 bases and the J segment 2 bases; nucleotides outside the gene matches: 3. In germline, CDR1 is SGHAT, CDR2 FQDESV (reference sequence). DNA for the CDR3: TGTGCCAGCAGCTTGGACAGGTGGAACTATGGCTACACCTTC. Amino acids: CASSLDRWNYGYTF.

This clone has only one observation. The chain couples TRBV28 to TRBJ2-7, with TRBD1 as a possible D gene (6 bases). Germline lookup yields CDR1 MDHEN and CDR2 SYDVKM. Trimming stripped 4 bases from V and 2 bases from J, with 21 bases between. This CDR3 region has 17 residues. The CDR3 nucleotides read TGTGCCAGCAGTTCGGACAGAACTTGGGGTGAGACCTACGAGCAGTACTTC. Its protein product is CASSSDRTWGETYEQYF.

This sequence joins TRBV25-1 and TRBJ2-1; a possible D gene is TRBD2 (5 bases). This CDR3 is 14 amino acids long. V was cut by 8 bases and J by 1 base, with 12 bases left in between. The germline V gene has CDR1 MGHDK and CDR2 SYGVNS. The CDR3 DNA reads as TGTGCCAGCGCGGCAGCGGAATCCTACAATGAGCAGTTCTTC. Encoded protein: CASAAAESYNEQFF.

The chain has TRBV11-2 and TRBJ1-2; a possible D gene is TRBD1 (5 bases). Deletions cut 3 bases from V and 2 bases from J, with 13 bases between. Germline CDR1 is SGHAT and CDR2 is FQNNGV. This CDR3 spans 15 amino acids. In DNA, the CDR3 is TGTGCCAGCAGCTTCTTTCGACAGCTCAACTATGGCTACACCTTC. It codes for CASSFFRQLNYGYTF.

The chain employs TRBV13 and TRBJ2-7, with 11 bases identical to TRBD2. This CDR3 is 16 amino acids long. J lost 3 bases, V lost 5 bases, and 9 bases had no gene match. Germline lookup yields CDR1 PRHDT and CDR2 FYEKMQ (reference sequence). This CDR3 is CASSPSTSGSFYEQYF. The CDR3 DNA sequence: TGTGCCAGCAGCCCATCTACTAGCGGGAGTTTCTACGAGCAGTACTTC.

The chain uses TRBV5-6 and TRBJ2-7, with 10 bases lining up with TRBD2. Losses at the gene ends were 3 bases for V and 1 base for J; bases not matched to a gene: 7. The CDR3 consists of 16 residues. Germline V lookup: CDR1 SGHDT, CDR2 YYEEEE. CDR3 in DNA: TGTGCCAGCAGCTGGGAAATAGCGGGGGGATCCTACGAGCAGTACTTC. Residues: CASSWEIAGGSYEQYF.

The J gene is TRBJ2-5, the V gene TRBV2, with TRBD1 identical over 7 bases. V lost 7 bases, J lost 5 bases, and 4 bases stayed unmatched. Germline V gives CDR1 SNHLY, CDR2 FYNNEI. The CDR3 runs 12 residues. CDR3 in amino acids: CASKGGQETQYF. The CDR3 region has the DNA TGTGCCAGCAAAGGGGGACAGGAGACCCAGTACTTC.

V is TRBV4-3 and J is TRBJ1-1, with D possibly matching TRBD1 (6 bases). The CDR3 has 15 residues. The V gene's germline CDR1 is LGHNA and CDR2 YSLEER. V was clipped by 4 bases and J by 0 bases, with 12 bases between them. The CDR3: CASSPRTVLNTEAFF. CDR3 bases: TGCGCCAGCAGCCCTCGGACAGTTCTGAACACTGAAGCTTTCTTT.

The CDR3 reads CAWAKNRDRGRMTGRNSPLHF. As DNA, the CDR3 is TGTGCCTGGGCAAAAAACCGGGACAGGGGGCGCATGACGGGGCGGAATTCACCCCTCCACTTT. The chain links TRBV30 to TRBJ1-6; 12 nucleotides line up with TRBD1. With 5 bases clipped from V and 7 bases from J, the junction kept 24 bases outside the gene matches. The length of the CDR3 is 21 residues. The V gene's germline CDR1 is GTSNPN and CDR2 SVGIG (reference sequence).

This sequence joins TRBV4-3 and TRBJ2-2; 7 bases map to TRBD1. Germline assignment: CDR1 LGHNA and CDR2 YSLEER. V lost 0 bases to trimming and J lost 0 bases; unmatched junction nucleotides: 10. There are 19 residues in the CDR3. In nucleotides, the CDR3 is TGCGCCAGCAGCCAAGAAGGGGGACAGCGAGATACGAACACCGGGGAGCTGTTTTTT. This translates into CASSQEGGQRDTNTGELFF.

This chain uses TRBV7-7 with TRBJ2-1; 7 bases agree with TRBD2. CDR1 and CDR2 from the germline V gene are SSHAT and FNYEAQ (reference sequence). The V and J ends lost 1 base and 9 bases, in that order; junction bases with no gene match: 3. The CDR3 consists of 13 residues. As DNA, the CDR3 is TGTGCCAGCAGCTTAGTCACGGGGGGTGAGCAGTTCTTC. It encodes CASSLVTGGEQFF.

CDR3 amino acids: CASSSPGQGGNEQFF. The CDR3 nucleotides are TGTGCCAGCAGCTCCCCGGGACAGGGGGGGAATGAGCAGTTCTTC. The V and J genes are TRBV5-4 and TRBJ2-1, with 11 bases that match TRBD1. Germline CDR1 and CDR2: SGHNT and YYREEE (reference sequence). This CDR3 comprises 15 residues. V shed 3 bases, J shed 7 bases, and the junction held 6 bases outside the gene matches.

This clone was picked up a small number of times. The chain recombines TRBV5-4 with TRBJ2-2, with 8 positions matching TRBD1. Per germline, CDR1 SGHNT and CDR2 YYREEE (reference sequence). The CDR3 extends over 14 amino acids. J was trimmed by 6 bases and V by 0 bases; bases with no gene match: 1. In DNA form, the CDR3 reads TGTGCCAGCAGCTTGGCACAGGGGGCCGGGGAGCTGTTTTTT. Protein product: CASSLAQGAGELFF.